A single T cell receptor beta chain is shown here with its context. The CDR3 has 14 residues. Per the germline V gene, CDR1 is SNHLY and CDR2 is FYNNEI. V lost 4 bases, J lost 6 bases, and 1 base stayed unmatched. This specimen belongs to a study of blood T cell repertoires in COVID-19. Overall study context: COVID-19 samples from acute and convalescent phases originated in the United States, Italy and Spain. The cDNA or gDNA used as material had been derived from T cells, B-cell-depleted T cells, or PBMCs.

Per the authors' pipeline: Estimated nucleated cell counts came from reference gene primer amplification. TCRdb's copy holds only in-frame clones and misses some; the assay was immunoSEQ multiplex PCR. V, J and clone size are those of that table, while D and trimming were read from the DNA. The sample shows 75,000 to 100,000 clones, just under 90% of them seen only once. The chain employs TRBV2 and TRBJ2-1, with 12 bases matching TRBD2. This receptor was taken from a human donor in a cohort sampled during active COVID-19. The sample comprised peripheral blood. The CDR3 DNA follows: TGTGCCAGCAGTGGACTAGCGGGAGTCAATGAGCAGTTCTTC. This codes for CASSGLAGVNEQFF.